This is a list of T cell receptor beta chains from one sample in a study of regulatory T cells in long-lasting Graves disease. TCRdb ran MiXCR on the multiplex PCR reads and lists one entry per CDR3 protein. The data hold some 400,000 distinct CDR3 sequences, with under 15% observed a single time. These data were also reused for a study on T cells in Graves' hyperthyroidism and ophthalmopathy.

Sequenced material: peripheral blood mononuclear cells (PBMCs), taken at new diagnosis, from a patient treated with antithyroid drugs. These receptors were taken from a woman under 40 with Graves disease. Both conserved end residues are part of each CDR3. A D gene is named only where the DNA matches it firmly. The listing skips clone size in some rows; elsewhere it reads once, few, many or a size class.

size	J	V	D	CDR3	DNA
.	TRBJ2-2	TRBV24-1	.	CATSTGNNPGELFF	TGTGCCACATCGACAGGCAACAACCCCGGGGAGCTGTTTTTT
few	TRBJ1-2	TRBV19	TRBD1	CASSMAPDRVGGYTF	TGTGCCAGTAGTATGGCCCCGGACAGGGTCGGTGGCTACACCTTC
few	TRBJ2-5	TRBV24-1	.	CATSDLPGRANPYRETQYF	TGTGCCACCAGTGATTTACCCGGTCGGGCTAACCCGTACCGAGAGACCCAGTACTTC
few	TRBJ2-3	TRBV29-1	.	CSSGQRLTDTQYF	TGCAGCTCTGGCCAACGGCTTACAGATACGCAGTATTTT
.	TRBJ2-7	TRBV15	.	CATSRDPVVEQYF	TGTGCCACCAGCAGAGATCCGGTAGTCGAGCAGTACTTC
.	TRBJ1-5	TRBV20-1	.	CSARVGTAYSNQPQHF	TGCAGTGCTAGAGTCGGGACGGCCTATAGCAATCAGCCCCAGCATTTT
few	TRBJ1-1	TRBV3-1	.	CASSQDRGITGAFF	TGTGCCAGCAGCCAAGATCGCGGTATCACTGGAGCTTTCTTT
many	TRBJ2-1	TRBV20-1	.	CSARPGVFSYNEQFF	TGCAGTGCTAGACCGGGAGTCTTTTCCTACAATGAGCAGTTCTTC
few	TRBJ1-5	TRBV15	.	CATSRVSGDQPQHF	TGTGCCACCAGCAGAGTCTCGGGGGATCAGCCCCAGCATTTT
.	TRBJ2-5	TRBV29-1	.	CSVPNGPTAKETQYF	TGCAGCGTTCCCAATGGCCCGACAGCCAAAGAGACCCAGTACTTC
many	TRBJ2-5	TRBV30	.	CAWTVDSQETQYF	TGTGCCTGGACTGTAGACAGCCAAGAGACCCAGTACTTC
.	TRBJ2-3	TRBV12-3/TRBV12-4	TRBD2	CASGGGRGLAGGVNTQYF	TGTGCCAGCGGTGGGGGCCGGGGGCTAGCGGGAGGTGTGAATACGCAGTATTTT
many	TRBJ2-3	TRBV10-3	TRBD2	CATLAGPTTDTQYF	TGTGCCACACTAGCGGGACCGACAACAGATACGCAGTATTTT
once	TRBJ2-5	TRBV7-8	TRBD2	CASSFSSAGGETQYF	TGTGCCAGCAGCTTTTCTTCCGCGGGAGGGGAGACCCAGTACTTC
.	TRBJ1-5	TRBV7-2	.	CASSFGTNQPQHF	TGTGCCAGCAGCTTTGGGACTAATCAGCCCCAGCATTTT
many	TRBJ2-2	TRBV11-3	.	CASSLGVVSTGELFF	TGTGCCAGCAGCTTGGGGGTGGTCAGCACCGGGGAGCTGTTTTTT
many	TRBJ2-7	TRBV28	TRBD2	CASNDSGSIYEQYF	TGTGCCAGCAATGATAGCGGGAGTATCTACGAGCAGTACTTC
few	TRBJ2-1	TRBV20-1	TRBD2	CSASGGESYNEQFF	TGCAGTGCTAGTGGGGGGGAATCCTACAATGAGCAGTTCTTC
.	TRBJ2-3	TRBV2	.	CASSELPPDTQYF	TGTGCCAGCAGTGAACTTCCCCCAGATACGCAGTATTTT
few	TRBJ1-1	TRBV13	TRBD1	CASIPTGQGRGPFF	TGTGCCAGCATACCGACGGGACAGGGGAGAGGTCCTTTCTTT
.	TRBJ1-5	TRBV28	TRBD1	CASSLLSPQGAGNQPQHF	TGTGCCAGCAGTCTCCTCTCCCCACAGGGGGCGGGCAATCAGCCCCAGCATTTT
many	TRBJ2-1	TRBV20-1	.	CSARAVLNEQFF	TGCAGTGCTAGAGCGGTATTGAATGAGCAGTTCTTC
many	TRBJ2-7	TRBV24-1	TRBD1	CATSDSGGTYEQYF	TGTGCCACCAGTGATTCAGGGGGCACCTACGAGCAGTACTTC
many	TRBJ2-2	TRBV7-3	.	CASSLIQTGELFF	TGTGCCAGCAGCTTAATTCAGACCGGGGAGCTGTTTTTT
many	TRBJ1-1	TRBV12-5	.	CASGLVTGPNTEAFF	TGTGCTAGTGGTTTGGTAACAGGTCCGAACACTGAAGCTTTCTTT
many	TRBJ1-1	TRBV12-3/TRBV12-4	.	CASSLGRGEAFF	TGTGCCAGCAGTTTAGGAAGGGGTGAAGCTTTCTTT
.	TRBJ2-1	TRBV7-9	.	CASSVKFSKLAYNEQFF	TGTGCCAGCAGCGTTAAATTTTCGAAACTAGCCTACAATGAGCAGTTCTTC
few	TRBJ2-1	TRBV24-1	.	CATSSPGRNNEQFF	TGTGCCACCAGTTCCCCGGGACGCAACAATGAGCAGTTCTTC
many	TRBJ2-7	TRBV28	TRBD1	CASSAGTGTPKPYEQYF	TGTGCCAGCTCAGCAGGGACAGGAACGCCAAAGCCCTACGAGCAGTACTTC
.	TRBJ2-5	TRBV7-9	.	CASSQLLLSGQETQYF	TGTGCCAGCAGCCAGCTGCTGTTGTCAGGCCAAGAGACCCAGTACTTC
many	TRBJ1-1	TRBV24-1	.	CATSGDLNTEAFF	TGTGCCACTTCTGGGGACTTGAACACTGAAGCTTTCTTT
many	TRBJ2-5	TRBV12-5	.	CASGATAETQYF	TGTGCTAGTGGTGCAACGGCGGAGACCCAGTACTTC